One sample yielded the 8 T cell receptor beta chains listed below, sequenced in a study of Tregs in tolerant kidney transplant recipients. The nonmyeloablative bone marrow transplants came from related graft donors, with transient mixed chimerism. TCRdb keeps only in-frame clones here, not all; method: immunoSEQ multiplex PCR. The table includes tens of thousands of clones, approximately 93% detected once. Sample: CD4+ T cells from blood (PBMCs), taken 12 months after the transplant. The receptor source for this set is a human patient who received a combined kidney and bone marrow transplant. The T cells may partly be graft donor cells.

The chain links TRBV7-2 to TRBJ1-1, with D perhaps matching TRBD1 (6 bases). This CDR3 spans 14 amino acids. Germline V gene lookup returns CDR1 SGHTA and CDR2 FQGNSA. V lost 3 bases and J lost 11, with 19 bases in between. CDR3 sequence reads: CASSFTPTGQGAFF. DNA of the CDR3: TGTGCCAGCAGCTTTACTCCGACAGGCCAAGGGGCTTTCTTT.

This clone was seen once. The chain recombines TRBV30 with TRBJ1-2; 7 bases fit TRBD1. Germline lookup yields CDR1 GTSNPN and CDR2 SVGIG (reference sequence). This CDR3 spans 15 amino acids. V was pared by 2 bases and J by 1 base, with 7 bases of the junction left unmatched. CDR3 residues: CAWSPHRGGNYGYTF. The CDR3 DNA follows: TGTGCCTGGAGTCCGCACAGGGGCGGTAACTATGGCTACACCTTC.

The V gene is TRBV7-9, the J gene TRBJ1-3; D unresolved. This CDR3 is 14 amino acids long. The V gene's germline CDR1 is SEHNR and CDR2 FQNEAQ (reference sequence). Trimming removed 0 bases from V and 6 bases from J, with 9 bases in between. For the CDR3, the DNA is TGTGCCAGCAGCTTAGCCAGCGTTTTAAACACCATATATTTT. Its translation: CASSLASVLNTIYF.

The CDR3, as DNA: TGTGCCAGCCTCTTTAGATCGGGGAACACTGAAGCTTTCTTT. Translating it yields CASLFRSGNTEAFF. The rearrangement uses TRBV7-2 and TRBJ1-1, with D hard to call. V dropped 8 bases and J dropped 1 base, with 14 bases sitting between them. CDR1 is SGHTA and CDR2 is FQGNSA in the germline V gene. The CDR3 covers 14 residues.

The genes are TRBV6-5 and TRBJ2-3; 10 bases map to TRBD2. The junction had 8 bases not matched to a gene; V was cut back by 2 bases and J by 6 bases. This CDR3 comprises 16 residues. Germline V gene lookup returns CDR1 MNHEY and CDR2 SVGAGI. CDR3: CASSYLAGAGSDTQYF. Here the CDR3 DNA reads TGTGCCAGCAGTTACCTAGCGGGAGCTGGGTCTGATACGCAGTATTTT.

This clone has just a few counts. The rearrangement uses TRBV7-9 and TRBJ1-5; 7 positions match TRBD1. Per germline, CDR1 SEHNR and CDR2 FQNEAQ (reference sequence). The junction had 9 bases not matched to a gene; V was cut back by 5 bases and J by 5 bases. There are 15 residues in the CDR3. The CDR3 sequence: CASSPRDSSDQPQHF. As DNA, the CDR3 is TGTGCCAGCAGCCCAAGGGACAGTTCGGATCAGCCCCAGCATTTT.

V and J are TRBV18 and TRBJ1-3; D unclear. Germline V gene data show CDR1 as KGHSH and CDR2 as LQKENI. Trimming left V 6 bases short and J 0 bases short, with 12 bases between. The CDR3 is 15 amino acids. CDR3 DNA sequence: TGTGCCAGCTCCCTCGCAGGCGTCTCTGGAAACACCATATATTTT. Translating it yields CASSLAGVSGNTIYF. The variable domain in full, with the rest retrieved from reference TRBV18 and TRBJ1-3, is NAGVMQNPRHLVRRRGQEARLRCSPMKGHSHVYWYRQLPEEGLKFMVYLQKENIIDESGMPKERFSAEFPKEGPSILRIQQVVRGDSAAYFCASSLAGVSGNTIYFGEGSWLTVV.

V gene TRBV11-1 combines with J gene TRBJ2-1, with TRBD2 matching over 8 bases. V shed 5 bases and J 5 bases; nucleotides not matched to a gene: 8. The CDR3 is made up of 15 amino acids. Looked up from germline, CDR1 is SGHAT and CDR2 is FQDESV (reference sequence). CDR3 amino acids: CASSKGLATNNEQFF. The CDR3 DNA follows: TGTGCCAGCAGCAAAGGACTAGCCACGAACAATGAGCAGTTCTTC.